This T cell receptor (beta chain) came from a study of blood T cell repertoires in COVID-19. As processed by the authors: Nucleated cell number was recorded as an estimate derived from reference gene primer amplification. TCRdb keeps only in-frame clones here, not all; method: immunoSEQ multiplex PCR. V, J and clone size are those of that table, while D and trimming were read from the DNA. This sample has about 170,000 clones, with more than 70% found just once. CDR3 size: 15 residues. CDR1 is MGHDK, CDR2 SYGVNS, per germline. Trimming took off 8 bases at V and 6 bases at J, with 20 bases between the two ends.

This chain uses TRBV25-1 with TRBJ2-1; perhaps TRBD2 as D (5 bases). This TCR derives from a man aged 50 or older who had recovered from COVID-19. The sample consisted of peripheral blood. The CDR3 DNA reads TGTGCCAGCTGTCCCTTAAGCGGAGGTTTCAATGAGCAGTTCTTC. Translating it yields CASCPLSGGFNEQFF.